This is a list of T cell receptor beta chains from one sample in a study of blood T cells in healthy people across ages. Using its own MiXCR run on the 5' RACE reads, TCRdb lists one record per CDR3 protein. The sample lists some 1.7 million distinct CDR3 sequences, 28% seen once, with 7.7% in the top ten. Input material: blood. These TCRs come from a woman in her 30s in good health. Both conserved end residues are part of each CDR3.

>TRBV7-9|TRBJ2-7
CASSPPETGGYEQYF
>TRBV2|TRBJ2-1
CASTQEGTGYNEQFF
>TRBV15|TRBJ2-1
CATSLRRLDSGRNEQFF
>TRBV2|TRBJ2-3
CASRDNTDTQYF
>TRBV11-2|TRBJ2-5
CASSLEQGYTQYF
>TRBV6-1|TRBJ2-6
CASSDFFLRLSSGANVLTF
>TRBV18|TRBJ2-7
CASSRSGYAYEQYF
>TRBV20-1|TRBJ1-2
CSARSGNYGYTF
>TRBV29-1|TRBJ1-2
CSTATTGPDGYTF
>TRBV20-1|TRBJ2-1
CSARDGAGGVYNEQFF
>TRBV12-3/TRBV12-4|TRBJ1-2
CASSPVERGYTF
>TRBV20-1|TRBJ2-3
CSTIRGARDAQYF
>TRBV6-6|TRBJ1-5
CASSYSGGVDNQPQHF
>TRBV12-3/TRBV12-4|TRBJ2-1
CASSFLSQGNNEQFF
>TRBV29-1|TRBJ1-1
CSGTGTPNTEAFF
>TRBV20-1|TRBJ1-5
CSASSALGQGLASNQPQHF
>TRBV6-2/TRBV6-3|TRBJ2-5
CASSYGDPPRTQYF
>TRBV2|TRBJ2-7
CATQRAVISYEQYF
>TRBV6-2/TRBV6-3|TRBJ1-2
CASSNRRGGRDGYTF
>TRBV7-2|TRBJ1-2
CASSLGLGATYGYTF
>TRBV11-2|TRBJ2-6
CASSSFLGLADSGANVLTF
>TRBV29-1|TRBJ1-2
CSAESENYGYTF
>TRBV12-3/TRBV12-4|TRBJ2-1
CASSPRSYEQFF
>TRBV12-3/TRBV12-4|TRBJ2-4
CASSPEAWGSFIQYF
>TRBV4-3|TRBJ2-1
CASSQDWYSQAGQNNEQFF
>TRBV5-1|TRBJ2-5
CASSKGGLAGAETQYF
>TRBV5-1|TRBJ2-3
CASSSDRGRADTQYF
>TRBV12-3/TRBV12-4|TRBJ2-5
CASSPGLNNNEQYF
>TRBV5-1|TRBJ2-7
CASSLEGKQYF
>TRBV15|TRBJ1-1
CATSTRRNTEAFF
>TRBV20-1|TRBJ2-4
CSASPRSGNIQYF
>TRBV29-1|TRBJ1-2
CSVEDPTSYGYTF
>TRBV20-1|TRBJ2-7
CSAGTATAYEQYF
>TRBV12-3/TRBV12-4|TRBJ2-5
CASSPDGVQQTQYF
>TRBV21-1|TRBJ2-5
CASSKEKRQGKEQYF
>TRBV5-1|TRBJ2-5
CASSLRDYGETQYF
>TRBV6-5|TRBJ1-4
CASSYSSRSGEKLFF
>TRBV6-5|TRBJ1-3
CASNPGGARNTIYF
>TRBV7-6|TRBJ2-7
CASSLAPGRTVEQYF
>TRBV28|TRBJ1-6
CASSPTGNRPPLHF
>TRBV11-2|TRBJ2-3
CASSSGRTNPDTQDF
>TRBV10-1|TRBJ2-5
CASSEGGQPETQYF